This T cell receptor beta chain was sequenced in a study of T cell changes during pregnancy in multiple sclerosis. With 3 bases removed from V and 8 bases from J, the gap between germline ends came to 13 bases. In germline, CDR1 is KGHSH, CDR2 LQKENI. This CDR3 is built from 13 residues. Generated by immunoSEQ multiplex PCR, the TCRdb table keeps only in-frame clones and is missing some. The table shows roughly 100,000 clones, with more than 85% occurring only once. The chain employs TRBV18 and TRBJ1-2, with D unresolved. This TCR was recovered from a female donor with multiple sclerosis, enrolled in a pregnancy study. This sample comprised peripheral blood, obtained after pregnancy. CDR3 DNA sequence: TGTGCCAGCTCACCGACTAGAACCGCCGGCTACACCTTC. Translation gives CASSPTRTAGYTF.